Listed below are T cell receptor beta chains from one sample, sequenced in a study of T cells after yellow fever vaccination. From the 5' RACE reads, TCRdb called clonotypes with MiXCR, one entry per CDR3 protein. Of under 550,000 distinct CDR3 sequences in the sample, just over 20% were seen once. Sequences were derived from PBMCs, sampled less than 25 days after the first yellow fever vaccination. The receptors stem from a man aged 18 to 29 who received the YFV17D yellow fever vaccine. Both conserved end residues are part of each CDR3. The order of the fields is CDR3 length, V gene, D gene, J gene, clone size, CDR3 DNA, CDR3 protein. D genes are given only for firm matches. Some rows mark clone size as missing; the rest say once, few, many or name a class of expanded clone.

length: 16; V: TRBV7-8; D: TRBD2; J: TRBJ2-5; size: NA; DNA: TGTGCCAGCAGCGGGCGGACTAGCGGGGGGGAAGAGACCCAGTACTTC; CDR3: CASSGRTSGGEETQYF
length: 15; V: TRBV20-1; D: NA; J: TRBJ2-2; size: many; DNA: TGCAGTGCTACGAATCCTCGCGGCCGCACCGGGGAGCTGTTTTTT; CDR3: CSATNPRGRTGELFF
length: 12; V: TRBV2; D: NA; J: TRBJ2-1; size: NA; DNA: TGTGCCAGCATAGAGGGGGTATATGAGCAGTTCTTC; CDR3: CASIEGVYEQFF
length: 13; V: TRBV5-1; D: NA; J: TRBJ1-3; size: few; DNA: TGCGCCAGCAGCTTGCAAGCTGGAAACACCATATATTTT; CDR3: CASSLQAGNTIYF
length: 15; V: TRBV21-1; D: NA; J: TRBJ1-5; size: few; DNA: TGTGCCAGCAGCAAAGAACAGACCAGCAATCAGCCCCAGCATTTT; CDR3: CASSKEQTSNQPQHF
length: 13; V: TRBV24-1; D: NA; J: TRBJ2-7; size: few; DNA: TGTGCCACCAGTGAAGAAACAGGCTTCGAGCAGTACTTC; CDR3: CATSEETGFEQYF
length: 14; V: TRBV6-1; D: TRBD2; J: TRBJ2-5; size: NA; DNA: TGTGCCAGCAAAGCGGGGGGTGTTTGGGAGACCCAGTACTTC; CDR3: CASKAGGVWETQYF
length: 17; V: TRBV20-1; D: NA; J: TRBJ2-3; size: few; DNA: TGCAGTGCTAGGGCCCTAAGGGCAGCCGCTAGCACAGATACGCAGTATTTT; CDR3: CSARALRAAASTDTQYF
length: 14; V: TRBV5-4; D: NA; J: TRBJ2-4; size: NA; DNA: TGTGCCAGCAGCTTGTGGAGAAGCAAAAACATTCAGTACTTC; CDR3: CASSLWRSKNIQYF
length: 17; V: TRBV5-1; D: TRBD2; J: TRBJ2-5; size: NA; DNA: TGCGCCAGCAGCCCGACATCCCGACTAGCTGGGGAGGAGACCCGGTACTTC; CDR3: CASSPTSRLAGEETRYF
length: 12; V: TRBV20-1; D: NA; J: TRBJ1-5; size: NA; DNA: TGCAGTGCTAGAAGAGAGGGTGGGCGCCAGCATTTT; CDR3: CSARREGGRQHF
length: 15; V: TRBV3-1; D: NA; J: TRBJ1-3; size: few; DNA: TGTGCCAGCAGCTCCGTAGGGTCAGCTGGAAACACCATATATTTT; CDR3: CASSSVGSAGNTIYF
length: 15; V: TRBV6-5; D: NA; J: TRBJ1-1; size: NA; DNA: TGTGCCAGCAGTTACTCCCTGAGGGGTTTCACTGAAGCTTTCTTT; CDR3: CASSYSLRGFTEAFF
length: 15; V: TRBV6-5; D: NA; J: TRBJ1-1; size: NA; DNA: TGTGCCAGCAGTTACTCGAAATGGGGAAACACTGAAGCTTTCTTT; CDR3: CASSYSKWGNTEAFF
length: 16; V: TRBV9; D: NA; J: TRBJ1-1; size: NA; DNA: TGTGCCAGCAGCGAGGGCTTCGCGGGGCCAGGCACTGAAGCTTTCTTT; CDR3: CASSEGFAGPGTEAFF
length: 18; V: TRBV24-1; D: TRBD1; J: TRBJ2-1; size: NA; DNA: TGTGCCACCAGTGATTCCTCACATGGGGGCAGGGGACAGAATGAGCAGTTCTTC; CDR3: CATSDSSHGGRGQNEQFF
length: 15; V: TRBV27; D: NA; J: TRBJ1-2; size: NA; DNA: TGTGCCAGCAGTGACCCCACAGGGACTAACTATGGCTACACCTTC; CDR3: CASSDPTGTNYGYTF
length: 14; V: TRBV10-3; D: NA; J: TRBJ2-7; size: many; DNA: TGTGCCATCAGTGAGTCGTATCAGACCTACGAGCAGTACTTC; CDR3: CAISESYQTYEQYF
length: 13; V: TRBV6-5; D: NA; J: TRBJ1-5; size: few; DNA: TGTGCCAGCAGTTACACCAAGGGTCAGCCCCAGCATTTT; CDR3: CASSYTKGQPQHF
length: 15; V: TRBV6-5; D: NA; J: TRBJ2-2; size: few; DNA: TGTGCCAGCAGCTATTCCGGAGCGAACACCGGGGAGCTGTTTTTT; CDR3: CASSYSGANTGELFF